This passage covers 19 T cell receptor beta chains from one sample sequenced in a study of cytomegalovirus exposure and HLA in healthy donors. The PCR ran on 60 Vbeta and 13 Jbeta primers. The protocol was immunoSEQ multiplex PCR, while the TCRdb copy is restricted to in-frame clones and leaves out a portion. The repertoire has 84,000 or so clones, around four fifths of them found once; the top ten carry roughly 2%. What was sequenced was PBMCs. The receptors were sampled from a boy aged 5-17 years in good health and CMV-seronegative.

The chain links TRBV29-1 to TRBJ2-1; maybe TRBD2 (5 bases). This CDR3 contains 17 residues. Germline V gene lookup returns CDR1 SQVTM and CDR2 ANQGSEA. Trimming took 0 bases from V and 8 from J, leaving 23 bases between them. CDR3 in DNA: TGCAGCGTTGAAGATCAAGTCCCGGGAAGGAGGCTCGATGAGCAGTTCTTC. Encoded protein: CSVEDQVPGRRLDEQFF.

CDR3 residues: CASSLLDRYEQYF. DNA for the CDR3: TGTGCCAGCAGCCTCCTGGACAGATACGAGCAGTACTTC. The rearrangement links TRBV7-2 to TRBJ2-7; a weak D match, TRBD1 (6 bases). The germline gives CDR1 SGHTA, CDR2 FQGNSA. The CDR3 consists of 13 residues. The V and J ends lost 5 bases and 4 bases respectively, with 12 bases between them.

V is TRBV28 and J is TRBJ1-1, with D perhaps matching TRBD1 (5 bases). Between the trimmed V and J ends, which lost 8 bases and 8 bases, there was a span of 12 bases. CDR1 MDHEN and CDR2 SYDVKM come from the germline V gene. This CDR3 comprises 11 residues. CDR3: CASPRGGEAFF. The CDR3 region has the DNA TGTGCCAGCCCTCGGGGGGGGGAAGCTTTCTTT. Looking up the rest from reference TRBV28 and TRBJ1-1 gives the full variable domain: DVKVTQSSRYLVKRTGEKVFLECVQDMDHENMFWYRQDPGLGLRLIYFSYDVKMKEKGDIPEGYSVSREKKERFSLILESASTNQTSMYLCASPRGGEAFFGQGTRLTVV.

This clone occurred once. The chain is built from TRBV7-9 and TRBJ2-1, with 11 positions matching TRBD2. V was clipped by 4 bases and J by 9 bases; unmatched bases: 8. This CDR3 region has 15 residues. The V gene's germline CDR1 is SEHNR and CDR2 FQNEAQ (reference sequence). The CDR3 spells CASSSLAGGSPEQFF. CDR3 DNA: TGTGCCAGCAGCTCCCTAGCGGGGGGCTCCCCTGAGCAGTTCTTC.

There are a few counts of this clone. This chain links TRBV9 with TRBJ2-3; the D gene is possibly TRBD1 (7 bases). Germline CDR1 reads SGDLS; CDR2 reads YYNGEE. The V end lost 5 bases, the J end lost 0 bases, and 16 bases lay between the germline ends. The CDR3 sequence is 16 residues long. CDR3 DNA sequence: TGTGCCAGCAGAGGCCAGGGGGGCCCTAGCACAGATACGCAGTATTTT. This gives the protein CASRGQGGPSTDTQYF.

The chain recombines TRBV7-2 with TRBJ1-4; D gene uncertain. Looked up from germline, CDR1 is SGHTA and CDR2 is FQGNSA. V lost 3 bases and J lost 5, with 10 bases in between. The CDR3 totals 14 residues. In nucleotides, the CDR3 is TGTGCCAGCAGCTTCGGAGATGGGAATGAAAAACTGTTTTTT. Its translation: CASSFGDGNEKLFF.

V is TRBV9 and J is TRBJ1-2; tentatively, D is TRBD1 (5 bases). Looked up from germline, CDR1 is SGDLS and CDR2 is YYNGEE. V lost 0 bases, J lost 2 bases, and 17 bases lay in between. The CDR3 sequence is 17 residues long. CDR3 coding DNA: TGTGCCAGCAGCGTAGCCCCCACCGCGACAGACAACTATGGCTACACCTTC. Its protein is CASSVAPTATDNYGYTF.

CDR3 region: CASGGGYEQYF. In nucleotides, the CDR3 is TGTGCCAGCGGGGGAGGCTACGAGCAGTACTTC. V gene TRBV11-2 combines with J gene TRBJ2-7; TRBD2 is a possible D gene (6 bases). Germline CDR1 and CDR2: SGHAT and FQNNGV. The CDR3 totals 11 residues. With 8 bases removed from V and 3 bases from J, the gap between germline ends came to 8 bases.

The genes are TRBV6-1 and TRBJ2-5; TRBD2 matches 9 bases. From germline, CDR1 is MNHNS and CDR2 SASEGT. The CDR3 length is 14 residues. Germline trimming cut 7 bases from V and 2 bases from J; bases unmatched to any gene: 5. Here the CDR3 DNA reads TGTGCCAGCACCAATAGCGGGGGACAAGAGACCCAGTACTTC. It specifies CASTNSGGQETQYF.

V usage is TRBV9 and J usage is TRBJ1-1; D unclear. The CDR3 length is 15 residues. The V gene lost 5 bases and the J gene lost 2 bases, with 16 bases spanning the gap. Germline V CDR1 and CDR2: SGDLS, YYNGEE. The CDR3 region is CASRPRDTDNTEAFF. In nucleotides, the CDR3 is TGTGCCAGCAGGCCGAGAGACACAGATAACACTGAAGCTTTCTTT. Full variable domain (rest looked up from reference TRBV9 and TRBJ1-1): DSGVTQTPKHLITATGQRVTLRCSPRSGDLSVYWYQQSLDQGLQFLIQYYNGEERAKGNILERFSAQQFPDLHSELNLSSLELGDSALYFCASRPRDTDNTEAFFGQGTRLTVV.

The chain combines TRBV29-1 with TRBJ1-2; D gene unclear. The CDR3 is made up of 11 amino acids. Trimming took 4 bases from V and 1 from J, leaving 4 bases between them. Per the germline V gene, CDR1 is SQVTM and CDR2 is ANQGSEA. The CDR3 DNA follows: TGCAGCGTTGGAGTTAACTATGGCTACACCTTC. The encoded protein is CSVGVNYGYTF.

The genes are TRBV5-1 and TRBJ2-7, with D possibly being TRBD2 (6 bases). The CDR3 loop spans 14 amino acids. CDR1 is SGHRS and CDR2 is YFSETQ in the germline V gene. Trimming removed 0 bases from V and 4 bases from J, with 11 bases in between. The CDR3 DNA reads TGCGCCAGCAGCTTGGAGGAGGGACCGTACGAGCAGTACTTC. It encodes CASSLEEGPYEQYF. Using reference TRBV5-1 and TRBJ2-7 for the parts outside the CDR3, the full variable domain is KAGVTQTPRYLIKTRGQQVTLSCSPISGHRSVSWYQQTPGQGLQFLFEYFSETQRNKGNFPGRFSGRQFSNSRSEMNVSTLELGDSALYLCASSLEEGPYEQYFGPGTRLTVT.

The chain couples TRBV29-1 to TRBJ2-2, with TRBD1 matching over 10 bases. Germline V gene lookup returns CDR1 SQVTM and CDR2 ANQGSEA. The CDR3 runs to 14 residues. V lost 8 bases, J lost 5 bases, and 8 bases stayed unmatched. In DNA form, the CDR3 reads TGCAGCACCGGAGAGGGACAGGGGACCGGGGAGCTGTTTTTT. Protein sequence: CSTGEGQGTGELFF.

V is TRBV7-3 and J is TRBJ1-1; D might be TRBD1 (5 bases). Trimming shortened V by 4 bases and J by 8 bases, and 14 bases separated the two germline ends. CDR1 is SGHTA and CDR2 is FQGTGA in the germline V gene. There are 13 residues in the CDR3. CDR3 sequence (DNA): TGTGCCAGCAGCTCCCGGAGGGGTGGGGAAGCTTTCTTT. As protein: CASSSRRGGEAFF.

V and J are TRBV13 and TRBJ1-1, with a possible D match to TRBD1 (5 bases). Germline assignment: CDR1 PRHDT and CDR2 FYEKMQ (reference sequence). This CDR3 spans 15 amino acids. The germline V and J ends were trimmed by 1 base and 1 base, with 10 bases remaining between them. In DNA, the CDR3 is TGTGCCAGCAGCTTAGAAGGACAAAAGAACACTGAAGCTTTCTTT. Its translation: CASSLEGQKNTEAFF.

V gene TRBV5-4 combines with J gene TRBJ1-6, with D maybe TRBD1 (5 bases). V shed 0 bases and J shed 11 bases, with 12 bases lying between them. The CDR3 sequence is 14 residues long. CDR1 is SGHNT and CDR2 is YYREEE in the germline V gene (reference sequence). CDR3 in DNA: TGTGCCAGCAGCTTGGCCGTGGGGGGGACACCCCTCCACTTT. Its translation: CASSLAVGGTPLHF.

This rearrangement joins TRBV7-2 to TRBJ1-1; D possibly corresponds to TRBD1 (5 bases). V lost 0 bases and J 3 bases, leaving 8 bases between the germline ends. The length of the CDR3 is 14 residues. CDR1 is SGHTA and CDR2 is FQGNSA in the germline V gene. CDR3 sequence (DNA): TGTGCCAGCAGCTTAGCAGGGGTAGACACTGAAGCTTTCTTT. Amino acids: CASSLAGVDTEAFF.

The chain links TRBV6-6 to TRBJ2-5, with 12 bases matching TRBD2. V dropped 7 bases and J dropped 5; count of bases not matched to a gene: 11. This CDR3 is built from 16 residues. Germline CDR1 is MNHNY and CDR2 is SVGAGI (reference sequence). CDR3 sequence: CASTTRLAGVSETQYF. CDR3 coding DNA: TGTGCCAGCACAACCCGACTAGCGGGAGTGAGTGAGACCCAGTACTTC.

As to this clone: The identical CDR3 is also encoded by other nucleotide sequences in the sample. The chain couples TRBV7-9 to TRBJ1-1; no clear D. CDR1 is SEHNR, CDR2 FQNEAQ, per germline (reference sequence). Trimming removed 1 base at V and 2 bases at J, with 8 bases between. The CDR3 is 14 residues long. This CDR3 is CASSLGAGNTEAFF. DNA of the CDR3: TGTGCCAGCAGCTTAGGGGCCGGAAACACTGAAGCTTTCTTT.